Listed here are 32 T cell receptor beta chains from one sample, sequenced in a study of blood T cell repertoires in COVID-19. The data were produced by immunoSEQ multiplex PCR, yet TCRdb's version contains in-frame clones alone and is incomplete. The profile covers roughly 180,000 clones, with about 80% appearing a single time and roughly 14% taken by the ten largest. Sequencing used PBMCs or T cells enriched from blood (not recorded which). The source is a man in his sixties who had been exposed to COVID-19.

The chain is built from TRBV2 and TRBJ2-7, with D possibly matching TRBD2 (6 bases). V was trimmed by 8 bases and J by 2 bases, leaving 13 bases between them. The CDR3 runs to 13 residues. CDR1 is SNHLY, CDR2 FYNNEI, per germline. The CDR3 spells CASLAELPYEQYF. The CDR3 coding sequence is TGTGCCAGCTTAGCGGAACTACCCTACGAGCAGTACTTC.

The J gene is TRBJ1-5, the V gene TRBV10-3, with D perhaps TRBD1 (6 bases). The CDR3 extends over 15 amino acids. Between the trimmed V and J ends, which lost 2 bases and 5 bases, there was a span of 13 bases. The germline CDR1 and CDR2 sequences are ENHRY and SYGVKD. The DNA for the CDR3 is TGTGCCATCAGTGAGCGGGACACCAACCATCAGCCCCAGCATTTT. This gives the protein CAISERDTNHQPQHF.

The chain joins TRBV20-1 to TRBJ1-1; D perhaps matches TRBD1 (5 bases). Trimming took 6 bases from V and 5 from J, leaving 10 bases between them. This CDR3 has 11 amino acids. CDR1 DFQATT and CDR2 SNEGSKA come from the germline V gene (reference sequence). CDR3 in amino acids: CSARTKTEAFF. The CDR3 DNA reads TGCAGTGCCCGGACAAAGACTGAAGCTTTCTTT.

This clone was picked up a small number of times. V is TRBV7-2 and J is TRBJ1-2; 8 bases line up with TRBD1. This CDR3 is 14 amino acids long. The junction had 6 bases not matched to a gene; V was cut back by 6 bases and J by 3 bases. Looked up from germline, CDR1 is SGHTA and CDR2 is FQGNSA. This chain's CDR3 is CASRTGTGDYGYTF. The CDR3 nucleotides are TGTGCCAGCAGGACCGGGACAGGAGACTATGGCTACACCTTC.

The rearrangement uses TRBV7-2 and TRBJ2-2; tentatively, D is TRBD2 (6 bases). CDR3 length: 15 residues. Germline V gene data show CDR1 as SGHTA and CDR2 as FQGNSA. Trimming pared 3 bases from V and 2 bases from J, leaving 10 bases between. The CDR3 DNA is TGTGCCAGCAGCTTCGGGACTTTTAACACCGGGGAGCTGTTTTTT. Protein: CASSFGTFNTGELFF.

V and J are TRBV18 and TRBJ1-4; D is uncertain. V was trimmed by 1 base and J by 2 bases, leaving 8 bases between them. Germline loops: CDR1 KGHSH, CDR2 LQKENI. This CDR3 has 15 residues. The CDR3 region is CASSPRSQTNEKLFF. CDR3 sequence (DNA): TGTGCCAGCTCACCACGGTCACAGACTAATGAAAAACTGTTTTTT.

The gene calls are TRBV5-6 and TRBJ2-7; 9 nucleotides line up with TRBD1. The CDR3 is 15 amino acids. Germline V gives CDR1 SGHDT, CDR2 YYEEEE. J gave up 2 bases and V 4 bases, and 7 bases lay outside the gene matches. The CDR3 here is CASSPNRTGAYEQYF. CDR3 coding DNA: TGTGCCAGCAGCCCGAATCGGACAGGGGCCTACGAGCAGTACTTC.

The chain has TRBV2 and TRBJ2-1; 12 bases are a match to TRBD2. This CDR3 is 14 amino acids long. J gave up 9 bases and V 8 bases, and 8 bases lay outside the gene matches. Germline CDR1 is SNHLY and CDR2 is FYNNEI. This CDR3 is CASFGLAGKGEQFF. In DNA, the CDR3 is TGTGCCAGCTTTGGACTAGCGGGAAAGGGTGAGCAGTTCTTC.

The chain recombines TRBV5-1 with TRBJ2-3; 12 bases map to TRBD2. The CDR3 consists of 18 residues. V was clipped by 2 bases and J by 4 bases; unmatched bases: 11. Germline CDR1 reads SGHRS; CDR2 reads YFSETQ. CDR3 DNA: TGCGCCAGCAGCTTAGGGCTAGCGGGAGGGCTTATCGCAGATACGCAGTATTTT. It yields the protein CASSLGLAGGLIADTQYF.

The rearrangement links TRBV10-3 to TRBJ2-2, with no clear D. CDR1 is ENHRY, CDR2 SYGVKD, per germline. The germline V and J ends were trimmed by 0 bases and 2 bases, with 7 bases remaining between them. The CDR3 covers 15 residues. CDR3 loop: CAISESRSNTGELFF. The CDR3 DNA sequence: TGTGCCATCAGTGAGTCGAGATCAAACACCGGGGAGCTGTTTTTT.

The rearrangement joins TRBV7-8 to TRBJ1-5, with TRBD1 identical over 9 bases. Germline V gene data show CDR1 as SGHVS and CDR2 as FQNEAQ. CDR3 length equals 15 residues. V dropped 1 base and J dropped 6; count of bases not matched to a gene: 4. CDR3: CASSLDRGLRQPQHF. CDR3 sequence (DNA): TGTGCCAGCAGCTTAGACAGGGGGCTACGTCAGCCCCAGCATTTT.

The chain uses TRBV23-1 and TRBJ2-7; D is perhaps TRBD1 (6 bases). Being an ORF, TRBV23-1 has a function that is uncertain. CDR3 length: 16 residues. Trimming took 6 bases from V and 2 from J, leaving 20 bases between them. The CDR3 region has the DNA TGCGCCAGCAGAGACAGGTATCTACCCTGGGCCTACGAGCAGTACTTC. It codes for CASRDRYLPWAYEQYF.

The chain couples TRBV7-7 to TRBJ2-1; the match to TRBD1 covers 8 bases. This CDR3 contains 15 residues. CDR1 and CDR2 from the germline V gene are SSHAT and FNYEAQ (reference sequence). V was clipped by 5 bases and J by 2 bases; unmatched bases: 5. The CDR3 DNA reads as TGTGCCAGCAGCCCCGGACAGGGTCCCTACAATGAGCAGTTCTTC. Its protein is CASSPGQGPYNEQFF.

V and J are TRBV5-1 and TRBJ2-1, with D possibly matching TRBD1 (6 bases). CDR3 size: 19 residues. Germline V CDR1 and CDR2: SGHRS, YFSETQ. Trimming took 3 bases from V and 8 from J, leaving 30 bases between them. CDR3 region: CASSSLLRTDSFGNDEQFF. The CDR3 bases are TGCGCCAGCAGCTCCCTATTACGGACAGACTCTTTTGGTAACGATGAGCAGTTCTTC. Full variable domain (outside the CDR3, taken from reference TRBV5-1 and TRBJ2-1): KAGVTQTPRYLIKTRGQQVTLSCSPISGHRSVSWYQQTPGQGLQFLFEYFSETQRNKGNFPGRFSGRQFSNSRSEMNVSTLELGDSALYLCASSSLLRTDSFGNDEQFFGPGTRLTVL.

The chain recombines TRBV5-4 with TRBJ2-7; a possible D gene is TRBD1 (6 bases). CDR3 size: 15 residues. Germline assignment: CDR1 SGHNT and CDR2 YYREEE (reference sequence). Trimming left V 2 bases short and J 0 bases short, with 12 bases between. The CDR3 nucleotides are TGTGCCAGCAGCTTAAGTAACAGGGCCTCCTACGAGCAGTACTTC. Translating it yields CASSLSNRASYEQYF.

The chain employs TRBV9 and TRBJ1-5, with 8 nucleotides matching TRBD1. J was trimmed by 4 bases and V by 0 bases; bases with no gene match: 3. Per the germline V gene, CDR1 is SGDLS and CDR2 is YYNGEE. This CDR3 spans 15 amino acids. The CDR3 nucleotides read TGTGCCAGCAGCGTAGGGGGGACAGGTAATCAGCCCCAGCATTTT. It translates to CASSVGGTGNQPQHF.

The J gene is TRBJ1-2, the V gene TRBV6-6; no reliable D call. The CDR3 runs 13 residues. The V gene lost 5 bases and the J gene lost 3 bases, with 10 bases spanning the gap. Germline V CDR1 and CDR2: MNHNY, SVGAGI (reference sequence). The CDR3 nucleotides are TGTGCCAGCAGTCCGGGAGAAGACTATGGCTACACCTTC. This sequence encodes CASSPGEDYGYTF.

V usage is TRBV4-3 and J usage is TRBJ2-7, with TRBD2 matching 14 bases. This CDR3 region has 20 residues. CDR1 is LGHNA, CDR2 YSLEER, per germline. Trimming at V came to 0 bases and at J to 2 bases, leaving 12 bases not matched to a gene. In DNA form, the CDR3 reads TGCGCCAGCAGCCAAGAAGCTATACCGGGACTAGCGGGAGTCGCCTACGAGCAGTACTTC. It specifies CASSQEAIPGLAGVAYEQYF.

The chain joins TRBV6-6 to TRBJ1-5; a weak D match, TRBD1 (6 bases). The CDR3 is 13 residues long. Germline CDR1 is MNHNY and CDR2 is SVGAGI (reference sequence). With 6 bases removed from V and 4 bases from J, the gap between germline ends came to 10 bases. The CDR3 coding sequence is TGTGCCAGCAGGCCAACAGGGAATCAGCCCCAGCATTTT. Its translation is CASRPTGNQPQHF.

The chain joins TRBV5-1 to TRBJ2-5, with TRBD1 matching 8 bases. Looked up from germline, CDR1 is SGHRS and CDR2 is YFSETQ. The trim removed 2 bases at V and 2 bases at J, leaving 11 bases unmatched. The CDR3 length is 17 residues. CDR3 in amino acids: CASSLIISRDRQETQYF. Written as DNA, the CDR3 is TGCGCCAGCAGCTTAATTATCTCCCGGGACAGGCAAGAGACCCAGTACTTC.

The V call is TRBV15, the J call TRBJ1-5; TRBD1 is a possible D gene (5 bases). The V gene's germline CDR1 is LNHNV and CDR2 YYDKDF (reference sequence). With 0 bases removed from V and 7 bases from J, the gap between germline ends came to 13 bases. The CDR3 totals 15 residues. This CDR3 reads CATSRDLGQGQPQHF. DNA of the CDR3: TGTGCCACCAGCAGAGATCTGGGCCAGGGACAGCCCCAGCATTTT.

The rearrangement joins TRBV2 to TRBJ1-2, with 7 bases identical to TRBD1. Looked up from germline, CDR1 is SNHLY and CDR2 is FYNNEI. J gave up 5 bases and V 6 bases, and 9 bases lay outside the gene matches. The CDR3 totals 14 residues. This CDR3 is CASSLGGGYYGYTF. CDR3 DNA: TGTGCCAGCAGCTTAGGGGGCGGCTATTATGGCTACACCTTC.

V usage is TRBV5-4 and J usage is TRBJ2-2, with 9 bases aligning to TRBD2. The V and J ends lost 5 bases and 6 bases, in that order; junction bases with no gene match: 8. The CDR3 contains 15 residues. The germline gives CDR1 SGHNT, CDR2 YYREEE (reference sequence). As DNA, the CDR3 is TGTGCCAGCAGACCTAGCGGGATAGCGGCCGGGGAGCTGTTTTTT. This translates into CASRPSGIAAGELFF.

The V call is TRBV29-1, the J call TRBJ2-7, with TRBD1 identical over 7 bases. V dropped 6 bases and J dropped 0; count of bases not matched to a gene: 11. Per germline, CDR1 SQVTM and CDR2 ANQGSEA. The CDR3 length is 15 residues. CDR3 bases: TGCAGCGTCGAGACCTTTGGGACAGCCTCCTACGAGCAGTACTTC. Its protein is CSVETFGTASYEQYF.

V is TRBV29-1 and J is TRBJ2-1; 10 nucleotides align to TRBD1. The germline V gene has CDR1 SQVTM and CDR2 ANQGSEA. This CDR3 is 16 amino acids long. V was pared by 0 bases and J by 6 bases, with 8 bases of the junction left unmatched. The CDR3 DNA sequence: TGCAGCGTTGAAGATCGTGGGACAGGGGTATCCAATGAGCAGTTCTTC. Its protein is CSVEDRGTGVSNEQFF.

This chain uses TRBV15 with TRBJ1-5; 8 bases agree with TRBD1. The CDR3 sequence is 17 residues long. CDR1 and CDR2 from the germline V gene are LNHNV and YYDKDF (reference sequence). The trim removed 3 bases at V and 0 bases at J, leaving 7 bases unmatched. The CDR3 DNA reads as TGTGCCACCAGCAGGATACAGGGGGGGGATAGCAATCAGCCCCAGCATTTT. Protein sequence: CATSRIQGGDSNQPQHF. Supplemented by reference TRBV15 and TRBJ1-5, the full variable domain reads DAMVIQNPRYQVTQFGKPVTLSCSQTLNHNVMYWYQQKSSQAPKLLFHYYDKDFNNEADTPDNFQSRRPNTSFCFLDIRSPGLGDTAMYLCATSRIQGGDSNQPQHFGDGTRLSIL.

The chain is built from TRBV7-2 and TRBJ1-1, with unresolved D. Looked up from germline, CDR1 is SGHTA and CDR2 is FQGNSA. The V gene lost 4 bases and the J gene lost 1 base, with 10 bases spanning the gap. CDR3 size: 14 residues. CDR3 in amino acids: CASSSLATNTEAFF. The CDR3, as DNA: TGTGCCAGCAGCTCCCTAGCGACGAACACTGAAGCTTTCTTT.

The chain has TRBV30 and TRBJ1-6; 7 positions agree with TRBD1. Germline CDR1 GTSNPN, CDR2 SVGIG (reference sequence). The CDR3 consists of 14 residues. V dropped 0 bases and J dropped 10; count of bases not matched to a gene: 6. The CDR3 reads CAWSVDRLGSPLHF. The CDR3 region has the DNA TGTGCCTGGAGTGTGGACAGGTTGGGGTCACCCCTCCACTTT.

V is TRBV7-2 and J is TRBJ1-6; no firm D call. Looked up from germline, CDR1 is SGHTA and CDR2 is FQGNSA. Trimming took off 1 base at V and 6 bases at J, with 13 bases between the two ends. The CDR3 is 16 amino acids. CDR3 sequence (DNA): TGTGCCAGCAGCTTAGACGGTCATAGTCTTAATTCACCCCTCCACTTT. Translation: CASSLDGHSLNSPLHF.

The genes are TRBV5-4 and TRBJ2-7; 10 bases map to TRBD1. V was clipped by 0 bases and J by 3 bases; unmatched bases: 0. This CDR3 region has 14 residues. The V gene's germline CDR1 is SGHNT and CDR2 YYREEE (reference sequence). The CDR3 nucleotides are TGTGCCAGCAGCTTGGGGACAGGGGGCTACGAGCAGTACTTC. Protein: CASSLGTGGYEQYF.

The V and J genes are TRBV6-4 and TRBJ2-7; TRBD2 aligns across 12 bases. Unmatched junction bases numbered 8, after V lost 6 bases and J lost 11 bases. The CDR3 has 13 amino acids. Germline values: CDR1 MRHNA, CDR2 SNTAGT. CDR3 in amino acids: CASSSLAGGPKYF. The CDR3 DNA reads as TGTGCCAGCAGCAGCCTAGCGGGAGGGCCGAAGTACTTC.

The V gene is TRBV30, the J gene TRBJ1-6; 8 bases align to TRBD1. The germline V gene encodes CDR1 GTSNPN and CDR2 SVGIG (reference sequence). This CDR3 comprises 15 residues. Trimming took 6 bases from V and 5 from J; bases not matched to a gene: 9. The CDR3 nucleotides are TGTGCCTGCGGACAGGGTTTCGTCAATAATTCACCCCTCCACTTT. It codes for CACGQGFVNNSPLHF. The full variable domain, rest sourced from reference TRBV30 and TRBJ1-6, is SQTIHQWPATLVQPVGSPLSLECTVEGTSNPNLYWYRQAAGRGLQLLFYSVGIGQISSEVPQNLSASRPQDRQFILSSKKLLLSDSGFYLCACGQGFVNNSPLHFGNGTRLTVT.